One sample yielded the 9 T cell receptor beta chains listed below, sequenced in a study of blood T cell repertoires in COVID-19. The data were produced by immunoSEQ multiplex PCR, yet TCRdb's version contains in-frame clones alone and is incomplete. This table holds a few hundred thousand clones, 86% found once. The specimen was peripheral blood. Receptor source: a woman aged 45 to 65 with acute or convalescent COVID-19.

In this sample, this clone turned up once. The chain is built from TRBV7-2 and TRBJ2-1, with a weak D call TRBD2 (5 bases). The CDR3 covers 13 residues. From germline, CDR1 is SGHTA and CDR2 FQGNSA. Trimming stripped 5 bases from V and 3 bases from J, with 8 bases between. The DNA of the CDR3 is TGTGCCAGCAGCCGCCGGGACTACAATGAGCAGTTCTTC. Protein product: CASSRRDYNEQFF.

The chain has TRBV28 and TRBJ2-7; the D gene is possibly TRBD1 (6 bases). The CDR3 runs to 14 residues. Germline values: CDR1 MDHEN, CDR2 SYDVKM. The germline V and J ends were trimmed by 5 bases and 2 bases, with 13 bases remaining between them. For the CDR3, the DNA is TGTGCCAGCAGTCCACGGGACAAGGCCTACGAGCAGTACTTC. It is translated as CASSPRDKAYEQYF.

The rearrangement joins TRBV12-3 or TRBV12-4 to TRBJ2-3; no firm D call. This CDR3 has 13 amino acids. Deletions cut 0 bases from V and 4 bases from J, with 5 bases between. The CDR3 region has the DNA TGTGCCAGCAGTTTAGCTGCGGCAGATACGCAGTATTTT. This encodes CASSLAAADTQYF.

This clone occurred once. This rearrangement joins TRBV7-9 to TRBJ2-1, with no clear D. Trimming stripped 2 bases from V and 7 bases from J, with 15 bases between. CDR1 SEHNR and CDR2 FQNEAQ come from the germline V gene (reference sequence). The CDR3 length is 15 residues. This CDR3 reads CASSLSLSLNNEQFF. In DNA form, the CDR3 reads TGTGCCAGCAGCTTAAGCCTCTCCCTGAATAATGAGCAGTTCTTC.

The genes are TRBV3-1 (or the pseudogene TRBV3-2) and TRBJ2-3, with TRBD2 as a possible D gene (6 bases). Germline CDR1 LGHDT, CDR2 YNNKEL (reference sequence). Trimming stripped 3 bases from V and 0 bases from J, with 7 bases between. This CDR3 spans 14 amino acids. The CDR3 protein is CASSHSGSTDTQYF. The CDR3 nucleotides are TGTGCCAGCAGCCACAGCGGGAGCACAGATACGCAGTATTTT.

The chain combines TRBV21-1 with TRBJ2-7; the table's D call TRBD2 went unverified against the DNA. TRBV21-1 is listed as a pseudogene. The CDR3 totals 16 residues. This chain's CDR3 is CASSKGGLAGTYEQYF. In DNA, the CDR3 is TGTGCCAGCAGCAAGGGGGGACTAGCGGGAACCTACGAGCAGTACTTC.

The CDR3 loop is CATSRVGETQYF. The CDR3 coding sequence is TGTGCCACCAGCAGAGTCGGGGAGACCCAGTACTTC. The rearrangement joins TRBV15 to TRBJ2-5; D not certain. The CDR3 loop spans 12 amino acids. Germline V CDR1 and CDR2: LNHNV, YYDKDF (reference sequence). The germline V and J ends were trimmed by 1 base and 5 bases, with 5 bases remaining between them.

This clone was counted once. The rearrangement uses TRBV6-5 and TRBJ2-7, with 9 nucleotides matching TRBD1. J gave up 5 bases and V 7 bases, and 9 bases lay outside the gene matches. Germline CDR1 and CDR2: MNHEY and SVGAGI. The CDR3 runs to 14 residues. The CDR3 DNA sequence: TGTGCCAGCACCCACCGGGACAGGGCCCACGAGCAGTACTTC. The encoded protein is CASTHRDRAHEQYF.

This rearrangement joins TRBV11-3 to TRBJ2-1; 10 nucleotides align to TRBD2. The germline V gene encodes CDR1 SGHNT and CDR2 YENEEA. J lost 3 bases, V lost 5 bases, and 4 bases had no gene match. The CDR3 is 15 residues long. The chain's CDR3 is CASSLGLADYNEQFF. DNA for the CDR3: TGTGCCAGCAGCCTAGGACTAGCGGACTACAATGAGCAGTTCTTC.